This is a list of T cell receptor beta chains from one sample in a study of cytomegalovirus exposure and HLA in healthy donors. Produced via immunoSEQ multiplex PCR; TCRdb's table is partial and in-frame only. The table includes about 160,000 clones, 75% detected once. Sample: PBMCs. These receptors were obtained from a woman aged 50 to 60 in good health and CMV-seropositive. CDR3s include the opening cysteine and the closing phenylalanine or tryptophan. A D gene is named only where the DNA matches it firmly. A row's size may be missing; if present it is once, few, many or a size class.

j_gene | v_gene | abundance | d_gene | CDR3aa | CDR3nt
TRBJ2-1 | TRBV7-9 | NA | NA | CASSPPYRVGNEQFF | TGTGCCAGCAGCCCCCCCTACAGGGTCGGGAATGAGCAGTTCTTC
TRBJ2-6 | TRBV2 | NA | TRBD1 | CASRTGKSSGANVLTF | TGTGCCAGCAGGACAGGGAAAAGCTCTGGGGCCAACGTCCTGACTTTC
TRBJ2-1 | TRBV5-1 | NA | TRBD2 | CASSLDPAGANEQFF | TGCGCCAGCAGCTTGGATCCAGCGGGGGCCAATGAGCAGTTCTTC
TRBJ2-3 | TRBV5-1 | NA | TRBD2 | CASMRLAGGTTDTQYF | TGCGCCAGCATGAGGCTAGCGGGGGGTACTACAGATACGCAGTATTTT
TRBJ2-7 | TRBV2 | NA | NA | CASRGGVGEQYF | TGTGCCAGCAGAGGGGGGGTTGGCGAGCAGTACTTC
TRBJ2-1 | TRBV4-2 | NA | TRBD2 | CASSQSTGTSGSGEQFF | TGTGCCAGCAGCCAATCCACCGGGACTAGCGGGTCGGGTGAGCAGTTCTTC
TRBJ1-1 | TRBV5-4 | NA | TRBD1 | CASSDRTGAHSSEAFF | TGTGCCAGCAGCGACAGGACAGGGGCTCATTCATCTGAAGCTTTCTTT
TRBJ2-7 | TRBV6-1 | NA | NA | CASSEAGGREEDEQYF | TGTGCCAGCAGTGAAGCGGGAGGCAGGGAGGAGGACGAGCAGTACTTC
TRBJ1-6 | TRBV10-1 | NA | TRBD1 | CASRADRDSPLHF | TGCGCCAGCAGGGCGGACAGGGATTCACCCCTCCACTTT
TRBJ2-5 | TRBV2 | few | TRBD2 | CASRQPSGGAKTQYF | TGTGCCAGCAGGCAGCCTAGCGGGGGGGCTAAGACCCAGTACTTC
TRBJ1-2 | TRBV13 | NA | NA | CASSLVRTDPILGGYTF | TGTGCCAGCAGCTTAGTCCGGACAGATCCCATTTTGGGCGGCTACACCTTC
TRBJ1-5 | TRBV7-8 | NA | NA | CASSLEAPRSNQPQHF | TGTGCCAGCAGCTTAGAGGCCCCCAGGAGCAATCAGCCCCAGCATTTT
TRBJ2-1 | TRBV2 | NA | TRBD2 | CASSPGGEQFF | TGTGCCAGCAGCCCCGGGGGGGAGCAGTTCTTC
TRBJ1-2 | TRBV29-1 | NA | NA | CSVGVGGGGYTF | TGCAGCGTCGGGGTGGGGGGGGGTGGCTACACCTTC
TRBJ1-5 | TRBV28 | NA | NA | CASSIRGGPDQPQHF | TGTGCCAGCAGTATACGCGGGGGGCCAGATCAGCCCCAGCATTTT
TRBJ2-3 | TRBV7-9 | NA | NA | CASSLPLSVEDLSTQYF | TGTGCCAGCAGCTTACCCCTATCGGTGGAGGATCTCAGTACGCAGTATTTT
TRBJ1-1 | TRBV27 | NA | NA | CASSLSGARTEAFF | TGTGCCAGCAGTTTATCAGGGGCGAGGACTGAAGCTTTCTTT
TRBJ1-3 | TRBV6-1 | NA | NA | CASAMGGTGNTIYF | TGTGCCAGCGCAATGGGGGGAACTGGAAACACCATATATTTT
TRBJ1-6 | TRBV30 | few | TRBD1 | CAWSTGSSYNSPLHF | TGTGCCTGGTCGACAGGGAGCTCCTATAATTCACCCCTCCACTTT
TRBJ2-7 | TRBV5-1 | NA | TRBD1 | CASSLGGQGGYEQYF | TGCGCCAGCAGCTTGGGCGGACAGGGGGGCTACGAGCAGTACTTC
TRBJ1-1 | TRBV18 | NA | NA | CASAKEVRNTEAFF | TGTGCCAGCGCTAAAGAAGTTCGGAACACTGAAGCTTTCTTT
TRBJ2-7 | TRBV2 | NA | NA | CASSEAYGVSSYEQYF | TGTGCCAGCAGTGAAGCTTACGGGGTAAGCTCCTACGAGCAGTACTTC
TRBJ2-7 | TRBV5-1 | once | TRBD1 | CASSHLQGDSYEQYF | TGCGCCAGCAGCCACCTACAGGGGGACTCCTACGAGCAGTACTTC
TRBJ2-1 | TRBV11-3 | NA | TRBD2 | CASSLFAGSRGGGEQFF | TGTGCCAGCAGCTTATTCGCCGGGAGTCGGGGGGGCGGTGAGCAGTTCTTC
TRBJ1-2 | TRBV6-1 | NA | NA | CASSTGTNRGYTF | TGTGCCAGCAGTACCGGGACTAACCGGGGCTACACCTTC
TRBJ1-2 | TRBV5-1 | NA | NA | CASSLSQLDRGYGYTF | TGCGCCAGCAGCCTTTCCCAGCTCGATAGGGGCTATGGCTACACCTTC
TRBJ2-1 | TRBV7-8 | NA | TRBD2 | CASSPLPGLAGGNEQFF | TGTGCCAGCAGCCCACTCCCGGGACTAGCGGGGGGGAATGAGCAGTTCTTC
TRBJ1-2 | TRBV6-5 | NA | NA | CASSYSVSTGVYGYTF | TGTGCCAGCAGTTACTCGGTCTCGACCGGAGTCTATGGCTACACCTTC
TRBJ2-7 | TRBV2 | few | NA | CASSDLDEQYF | TGTGCCAGCAGTGATTTAGACGAGCAGTACTTC
TRBJ1-2 | TRBV2 | once | NA | CASRGDSGGLYGYTF | TGTGCCAGCAGGGGGGATAGTGGAGGGTTATATGGCTACACCTTC
TRBJ2-5 | TRBV27 | NA | NA | CASSLSQGRGETQYF | TGTGCCAGCAGTTTATCCCAGGGAAGAGGAGAGACCCAGTACTTC
TRBJ2-1 | TRBV29-1 | NA | TRBD2 | CSVVPGGAYNEQFF | TGCAGCGTTGTACCGGGGGGGGCCTACAATGAGCAGTTCTTC
TRBJ1-2 | TRBV19 | NA | NA | CASSIDRNYGYTF | TGTGCCAGTAGTATAGACAGAAACTATGGCTACACCTTC
TRBJ1-1 | TRBV7-2 | NA | TRBD1 | CASSGQGYTEAFF | TGTGCCAGCAGCGGACAGGGTTACACTGAAGCTTTCTTT
TRBJ1-1 | TRBV10-3 | few | TRBD1 | CATGTGTNTEAFF | TGTGCCACGGGGACAGGGACTAACACTGAAGCTTTCTTT
TRBJ2-7 | TRBV2 | NA | NA | CASSELVRGEQYF | TGTGCCAGCAGTGAACTGGTAAGGGGCGAGCAGTACTTC
TRBJ2-5 | TRBV2 | few | NA | CASSGGPRTQYF | TGTGCCAGCAGTGGGGGGCCAAGGACCCAGTACTTC
TRBJ1-6 | TRBV25-1 | NA | NA | CASSGMVGSPLHF | TGTGCCAGCTCCGGGATGGTGGGGTCACCCCTCCACTTT
TRBJ2-7 | TRBV27 | few | TRBD2 | CASSSLAGYTYEQYF | TGTGCCAGCAGTTCCCTAGCGGGGTACACCTACGAGCAGTACTTC
TRBJ2-5 | TRBV5-4 | NA | TRBD1 | CASSLGQGQETQYF | TGTGCCAGCAGCTTGGGACAGGGTCAAGAGACCCAGTACTTC
TRBJ1-5 | TRBV19 | once | NA | CASRGTNQPQHF | TGTGCCAGTAGGGGCACGAATCAGCCCCAGCATTTT
TRBJ1-2 | TRBV10-2 | NA | NA | CASSEDRNYGYTF | TGCGCCAGCAGTGAGGACAGAAATTATGGCTACACCTTC
TRBJ2-2 | TRBV5-1 | NA | TRBD1 | CASSFTGGNAGELFF | TGCGCCAGCAGCTTTACAGGGGGTAATGCCGGGGAGCTGTTTTTT
TRBJ2-6 | TRBV12-5 | few | NA | CASGPSGVGANVLTF | TGTGCTAGTGGACCATCGGGGGTTGGGGCCAACGTCCTGACTTTC
TRBJ1-1 | TRBV2 | NA | NA | CASSCGLAKWTEAFF | TGTGCCAGCAGTTGCGGTTTGGCCAAGTGGACTGAAGCTTTCTTT
TRBJ1-2 | TRBV7-6 | NA | TRBD1 | CASKKQGRSGYTF | TGTGCCAGTAAGAAACAGGGGCGGAGTGGCTACACCTTC